This is a list of T cell receptor beta chains from one sample in a study of shared clonotypes between healthy human individuals. The data were produced by immunoSEQ multiplex PCR, yet TCRdb's version contains in-frame clones alone and is incomplete. The sample lists approximately 1,500,000 clones; roughly 96% were seen once. The sample consisted of naive CD4+ T cells sorted from blood. These receptors came from a man in his thirties or forties in good health. Both conserved end residues are part of each CDR3. D genes are given only for firm matches. Clone size appears in some rows only: once, few, many, or a class for an expanded clone.

j_call v_call d_call clone_size cdr3_nt cdr3_aa
TRBJ1-3 TRBV27 . . TGTGCCAGCAGTCCCCACAGGGAAAGAAACACCATATATTTT CASSPHRERNTIYF
TRBJ2-3 TRBV27 . . TGTGCCAGCAGTTTAGAAGGTACGCAGTATTTT CASSLEGTQYF
TRBJ2-7 TRBV29-1 . once TGCAGCGTTGTAGGTACAACCTACGAGCAGTACTTC CSVVGTTYEQYF
TRBJ2-1 TRBV27 TRBD2 . TGTGCCAGCAGTCCACTAGCGGGAGGCCTCCGGAGCTCCTACAATGAGCAGTTCTTC CASSPLAGGLRSSYNEQFF
TRBJ2-3 TRBV14 . . TGTGCCAGCAGCCAAGATTCGGTGCGTGGCGGGAAATACACAGATACGCAGTATTTT CASSQDSVRGGKYTDTQYF
TRBJ1-3 TRBV7-9 . . TGTGCCAGCACCTCCAGGGGCGGAAACACCATATATTTT CASTSRGGNTIYF
TRBJ2-7 TRBV28 . . TGTGCCAGCAGTTCGGACGGCTACGAGCAGTACTTC CASSSDGYEQYF
TRBJ2-7 TRBV5-6 . once TGTGCCAGCAGCTTGACTATAGTCACCTACGAGCAGTACTTC CASSLTIVTYEQYF
TRBJ2-1 TRBV5-1 . . TGCGCCAGCAGCTTACCAGACAATGAGCAGTTCTTC CASSLPDNEQFF
TRBJ2-7 TRBV5-8 TRBD2 . TGTGCCAGCAGCTCAAGACTAGCGGGAGGACAAGAGCAGTACTTC CASSSRLAGGQEQYF
TRBJ2-7 TRBV5-1 . . TGCGCCAGCAGCCCCGACACCTACGAGCAGTACTTC CASSPDTYEQYF
TRBJ2-3 TRBV7-9 TRBD1 . TGTGCCAGCAGCGATCCAACAGGGGCGGGAGATACGCAGTATTTT CASSDPTGAGDTQYF
TRBJ2-2 TRBV21-1 . . TGTGCCAGCAGCAAAGGTATCCGGGGGCTGGCGTCCGGGGAGCTGTTTTTT CASSKGIRGLASGELFF
TRBJ2-7 TRBV6-5 . . TGTGCCAGCAGGGGGAAGTACGAGCAGTACTTC CASRGKYEQYF
TRBJ2-5 TRBV29-1 . once TGCAGCGTTGCTATCAAGACCCAGTACTTC CSVAIKTQYF
TRBJ2-1 TRBV11-2 TRBD2 . TGTGCCAGCAGCCCTAGAGGACTAGCGGGGGTCAGGAATGAGCAGTTCTTC CASSPRGLAGVRNEQFF
TRBJ1-2 TRBV5-1 . . TGCGCCAGCAGCTTGGACGCCCGGGGAGGATCCTATGGCTACACCTTC CASSLDARGGSYGYTF
TRBJ2-7 TRBV10-3 . . TGTGCCATCAGTGAGCCAAACTACACCTACGAGCAGTACTTC CAISEPNYTYEQYF
TRBJ2-7 TRBV6-6 . . TGTGCCAGCAGTCGGGACATTGGGTTCGAGCAGTACTTC CASSRDIGFEQYF
TRBJ2-7 TRBV7-8 . . TGTGCCAGCAGCTTAGCTAGGTATTACGAGCAGTACTTC CASSLARYYEQYF
TRBJ2-3 TRBV6-4 TRBD2 . TGTGCCAGCAGTGACAGCGGGAGGACAGATACGCAGTATTTT CASSDSGRTDTQYF
TRBJ2-7 TRBV11-2 TRBD2 . TGTGCCAGCAAAAAACATAGCGGGAGGCTACCCTACGAGCAGTACTTC CASKKHSGRLPYEQYF
TRBJ2-7 TRBV10-3 . . TGTGCCATCAGTGAGTCGGTGCTAGCGCCCTACGAGCAGTACTTC CAISESVLAPYEQYF
TRBJ2-7 TRBV13 TRBD1 . TGTGCCAGCAGCTTAGGGACAGGGCACACCGGGTACTTC CASSLGTGHTGYF
TRBJ2-7 TRBV9 TRBD2 . TGTGCCAGCAGCGAGGGACTAGCGGCGATCTACGAGCAGTACTTC CASSEGLAAIYEQYF